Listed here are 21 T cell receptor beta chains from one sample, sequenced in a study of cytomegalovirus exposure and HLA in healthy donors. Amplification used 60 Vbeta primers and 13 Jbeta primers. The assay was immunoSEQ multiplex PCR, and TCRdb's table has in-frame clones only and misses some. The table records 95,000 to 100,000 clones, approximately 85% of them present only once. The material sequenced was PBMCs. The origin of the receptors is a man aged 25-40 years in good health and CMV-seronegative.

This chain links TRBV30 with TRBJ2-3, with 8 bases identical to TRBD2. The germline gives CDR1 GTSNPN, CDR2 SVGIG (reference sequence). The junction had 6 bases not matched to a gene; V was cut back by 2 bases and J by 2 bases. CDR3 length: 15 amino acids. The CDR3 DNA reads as TGTGCCTGGAGTCGTCGGGGGGGTAACACAGATACGCAGTATTTT. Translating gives CAWSRRGGNTDTQYF.

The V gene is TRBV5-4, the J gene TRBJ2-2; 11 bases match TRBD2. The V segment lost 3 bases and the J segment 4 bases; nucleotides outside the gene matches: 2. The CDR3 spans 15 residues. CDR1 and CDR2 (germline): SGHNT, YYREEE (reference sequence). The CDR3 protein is CASSYSGRGTGELFF. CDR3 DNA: TGTGCCAGCAGCTATAGCGGGAGGGGCACCGGGGAGCTGTTTTTT.

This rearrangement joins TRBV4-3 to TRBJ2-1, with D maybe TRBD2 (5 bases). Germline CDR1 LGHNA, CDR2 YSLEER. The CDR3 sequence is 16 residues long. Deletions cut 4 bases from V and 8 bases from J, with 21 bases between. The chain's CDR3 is CASSLLARPAADEQFF. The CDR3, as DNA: TGCGCCAGCAGCCTTCTTGCCAGGCCAGCGGCGGATGAGCAGTTCTTC.

CDR3 nucleotide sequence: TGTGCCTGGGGGGCGGATAATTCACCCCTCCACTTT. Its translation is CAWGADNSPLHF. J is TRBJ1-6 and V is TRBV30; D possibly corresponds to TRBD1 (5 bases). Trimming stripped 5 bases from V and 5 bases from J, with 7 bases between. This CDR3 is 12 amino acids long. Per the germline V gene, CDR1 is GTSNPN and CDR2 is SVGIG (reference sequence).

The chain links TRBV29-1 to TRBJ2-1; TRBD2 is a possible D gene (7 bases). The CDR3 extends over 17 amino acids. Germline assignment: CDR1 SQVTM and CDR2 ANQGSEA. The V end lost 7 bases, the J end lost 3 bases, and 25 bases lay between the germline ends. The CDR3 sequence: CSAPGRGRRGLYNEQFF. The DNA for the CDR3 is TGCAGCGCCCCTGGGAGGGGGAGACGGGGCCTCTACAATGAGCAGTTCTTC.

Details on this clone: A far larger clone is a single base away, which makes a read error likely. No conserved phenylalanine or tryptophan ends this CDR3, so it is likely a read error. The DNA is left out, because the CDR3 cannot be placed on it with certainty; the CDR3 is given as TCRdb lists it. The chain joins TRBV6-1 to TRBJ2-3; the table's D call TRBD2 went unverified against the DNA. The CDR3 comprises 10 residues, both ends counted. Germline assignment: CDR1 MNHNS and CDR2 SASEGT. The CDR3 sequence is CVSSEVIGRL.

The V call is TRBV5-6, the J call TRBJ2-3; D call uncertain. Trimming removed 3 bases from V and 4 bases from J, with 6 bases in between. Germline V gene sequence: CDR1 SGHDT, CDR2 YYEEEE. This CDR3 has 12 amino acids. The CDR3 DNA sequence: TGTGCCAGCAGCTCAGAGGCAGATACGCAGTATTTT. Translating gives CASSSEADTQYF.

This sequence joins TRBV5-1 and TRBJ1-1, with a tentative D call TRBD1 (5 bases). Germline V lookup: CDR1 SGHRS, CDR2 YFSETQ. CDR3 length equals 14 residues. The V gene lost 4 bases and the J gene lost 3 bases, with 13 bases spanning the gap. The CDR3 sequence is CASSGFGGDTEAFF. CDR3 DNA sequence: TGCGCCAGCAGCGGGTTCGGGGGAGACACTGAAGCTTTCTTT.

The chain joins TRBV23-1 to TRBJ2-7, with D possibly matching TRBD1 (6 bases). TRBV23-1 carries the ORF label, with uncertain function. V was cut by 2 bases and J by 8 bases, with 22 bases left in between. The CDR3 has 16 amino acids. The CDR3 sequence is CASSQQIRQAPSKQYF. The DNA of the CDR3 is TGCGCCAGCAGTCAACAAATTAGACAGGCCCCCTCGAAGCAGTACTTC.

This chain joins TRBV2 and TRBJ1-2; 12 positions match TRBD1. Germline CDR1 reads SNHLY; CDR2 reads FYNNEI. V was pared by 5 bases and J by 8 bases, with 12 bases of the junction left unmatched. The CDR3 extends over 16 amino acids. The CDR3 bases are TGTGCCAGCAGTAGGGACAGGGGGCCCGACATTGGGGGCTACACCTTC. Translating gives CASSRDRGPDIGGYTF.

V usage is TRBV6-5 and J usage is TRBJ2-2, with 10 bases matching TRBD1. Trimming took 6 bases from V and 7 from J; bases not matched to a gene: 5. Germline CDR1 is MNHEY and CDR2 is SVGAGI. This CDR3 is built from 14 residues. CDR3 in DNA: TGTGCCAGCAGGACAGGGGGCCGGAGCGGGGAGCTGTTTTTT. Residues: CASRTGGRSGELFF.

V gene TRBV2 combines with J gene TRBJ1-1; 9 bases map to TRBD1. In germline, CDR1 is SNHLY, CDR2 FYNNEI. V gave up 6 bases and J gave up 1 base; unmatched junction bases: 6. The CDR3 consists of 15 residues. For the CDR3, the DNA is TGTGCCAGCAGCCCACAGGGGGCGCGGAACACTGAAGCTTTCTTT. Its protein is CASSPQGARNTEAFF.

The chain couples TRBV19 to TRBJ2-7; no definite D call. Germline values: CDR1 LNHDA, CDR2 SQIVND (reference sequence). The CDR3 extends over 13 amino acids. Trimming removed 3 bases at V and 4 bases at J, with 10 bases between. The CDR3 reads CASSMSLSYEQYF. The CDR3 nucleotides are TGTGCCAGTAGTATGAGCTTATCTTACGAGCAGTACTTC.

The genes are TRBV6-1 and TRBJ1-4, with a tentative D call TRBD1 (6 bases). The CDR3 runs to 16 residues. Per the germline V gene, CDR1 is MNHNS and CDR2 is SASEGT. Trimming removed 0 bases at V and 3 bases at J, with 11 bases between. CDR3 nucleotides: TGTGCCAGCAGTGAAGCGGTCCAGGGGCCTAATGAAAAACTGTTTTTT. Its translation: CASSEAVQGPNEKLFF.

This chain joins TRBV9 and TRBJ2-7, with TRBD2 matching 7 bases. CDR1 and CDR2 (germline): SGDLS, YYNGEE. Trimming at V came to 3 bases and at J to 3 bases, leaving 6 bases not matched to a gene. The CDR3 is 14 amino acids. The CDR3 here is CASSGEGQVYEQYF. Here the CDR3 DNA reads TGTGCCAGCAGCGGGGAGGGCCAGGTCTACGAGCAGTACTTC.

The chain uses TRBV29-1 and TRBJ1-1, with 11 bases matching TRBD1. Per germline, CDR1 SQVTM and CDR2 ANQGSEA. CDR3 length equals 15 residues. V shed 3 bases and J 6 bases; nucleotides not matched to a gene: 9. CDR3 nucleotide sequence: TGCAGCGTTGACGGGACAGGGGGGAAAGGCGCTGAAGCTTTCTTT. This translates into CSVDGTGGKGAEAFF.

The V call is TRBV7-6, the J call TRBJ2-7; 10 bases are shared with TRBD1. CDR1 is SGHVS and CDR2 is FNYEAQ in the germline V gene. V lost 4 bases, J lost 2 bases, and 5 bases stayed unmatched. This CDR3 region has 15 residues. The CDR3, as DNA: TGTGCCAGCAGCTCCGGGACAGGGGCGACCTACGAGCAGTACTTC. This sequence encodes CASSSGTGATYEQYF.

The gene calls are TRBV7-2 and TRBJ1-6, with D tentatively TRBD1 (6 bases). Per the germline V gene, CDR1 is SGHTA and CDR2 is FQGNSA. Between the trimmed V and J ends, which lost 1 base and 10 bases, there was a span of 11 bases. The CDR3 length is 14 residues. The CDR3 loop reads CASSLVAGASPLHF. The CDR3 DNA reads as TGTGCCAGCAGCTTAGTGGCGGGGGCCTCACCCCTCCACTTT.

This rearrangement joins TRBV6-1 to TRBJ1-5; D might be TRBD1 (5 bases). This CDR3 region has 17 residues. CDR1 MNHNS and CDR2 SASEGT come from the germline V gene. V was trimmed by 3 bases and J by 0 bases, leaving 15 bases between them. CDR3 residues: CASSDFRASNSNQPQHF. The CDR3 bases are TGTGCCAGCAGTGATTTCAGGGCGTCAAATAGCAATCAGCCCCAGCATTTT.

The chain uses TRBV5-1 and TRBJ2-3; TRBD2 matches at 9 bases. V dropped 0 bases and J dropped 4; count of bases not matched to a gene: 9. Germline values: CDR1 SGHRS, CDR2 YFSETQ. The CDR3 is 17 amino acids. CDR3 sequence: CASSLVAGGPGADTQYF. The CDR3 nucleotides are TGCGCCAGCAGCTTGGTTGCGGGGGGGCCCGGGGCAGATACGCAGTATTTT.

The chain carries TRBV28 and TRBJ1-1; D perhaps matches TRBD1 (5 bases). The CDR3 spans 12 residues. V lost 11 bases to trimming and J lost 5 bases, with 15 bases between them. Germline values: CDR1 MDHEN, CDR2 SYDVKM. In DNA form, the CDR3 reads TGTGCCGGCGGTTGGGGGGGAACTGAAGCTTTCTTT. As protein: CAGGWGGTEAFF.